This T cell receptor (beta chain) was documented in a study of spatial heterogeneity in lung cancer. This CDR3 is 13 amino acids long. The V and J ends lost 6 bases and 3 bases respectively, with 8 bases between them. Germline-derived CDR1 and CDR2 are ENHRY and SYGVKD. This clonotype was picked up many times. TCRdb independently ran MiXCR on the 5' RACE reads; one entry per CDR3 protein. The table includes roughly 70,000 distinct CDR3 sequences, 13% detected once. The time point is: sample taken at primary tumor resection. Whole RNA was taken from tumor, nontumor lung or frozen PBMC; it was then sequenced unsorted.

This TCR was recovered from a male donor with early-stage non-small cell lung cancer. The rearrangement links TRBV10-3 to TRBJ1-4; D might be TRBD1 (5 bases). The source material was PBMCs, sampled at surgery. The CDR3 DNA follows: TGTGCCATCAGCGGGGGGGCTAATGAAAAACTGTTTTTT. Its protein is CAISGGANEKLFF.